At least ten counts were recorded for the clone carrying this T cell receptor beta chain. V was clipped by 1 base and J by 5 bases, with 3 bases between them. This CDR3 is 11 amino acids long. CDR1 and CDR2 from the germline V gene are SGHTA and FQGNSA. Molecules of cDNA were individually given unique molecular identifiers that were attached to them. A single record per CDR3 protein comes from TCRdb applying MiXCR to the 5' RACE reads. The sample holds fewer than 55,000 distinct CDR3 sequences, about 6% seen once. The data originate from a study of early T cells in non-severe SARS-CoV-2 infection. As for the study in general: Sequenced bulk RNA came from whole blood that was unsorted, and chains were unpaired.

The material sequenced was whole blood, taken at baseline. The clonotype was recovered from an adult who was a healthcare worker with PCR-confirmed SARS-CoV-2 infection or an uninfected control (not recorded which). This rearrangement joins TRBV7-2 to TRBJ2-7; D is unclear. The CDR3 nucleotides read TGTGCCAGCAGCTTAGTTGACGAGCAGTACTTC. It specifies CASSLVDEQYF.